These 7 T cell receptor beta chains were sequenced from one sample in a study of blood T cell repertoires in COVID-19 (dated by TCRdb to about 2020). The method was the immunoSEQ multiplex PCR assay. The source is immuneACCESS, and TCRdb retained only in-frame sequences with V and J called. Part of the clones is not carried over; for the studies checked, unresolved V genes explain less than half of this, and the remainder is unexplained. This sample gives roughly 350,000 clones in total; more than 85% of them show up just once. The ten largest clonotypes hold under 20% of the sample. The sequenced material came from PBMCs or T cells enriched from blood (not recorded which). The receptors derive from a woman in her thirties who had recovered from COVID-19.

This clone was counted once. The V gene is TRBV30, the J gene TRBJ1-4; no clear D. The CDR3 loop spans 14 amino acids. Trimming left V 3 bases short and J 4 bases short, with 12 bases between. The V gene's germline CDR1 is GTSNPN and CDR2 SVGIG (reference sequence). The CDR3 nucleotides read TGTGCCTGGAGATATGCTGGGCTTAATGAAAAACTGTTTTTT. Translated: CAWRYAGLNEKLFF. Using reference TRBV30 and TRBJ1-4 for the parts outside the CDR3, the full variable domain is SQTIHQWPATLVQPVGSPLSLECTVEGTSNPNLYWYRQAAGRGLQLLFYSVGIGQISSEVPQNLSASRPQDRQFILSSKKLLLSDSGFYLCAWRYAGLNEKLFFGSGTQLSVL.

The chain joins TRBV5-1 to TRBJ2-1, with TRBD1 matching over 7 bases. V gave up 8 bases and J gave up 9 bases; unmatched junction bases: 17. This CDR3 is built from 15 residues. In germline, CDR1 is SGHRS, CDR2 YFSETQ. The DNA for the CDR3 is TGCGCCAGTAGGTTTACAGGGGCGTTGGATGGTGAGCAGTTCTTC. As protein: CASRFTGALDGEQFF. The complete variable domain, with remaining parts taken from reference TRBV5-1 and TRBJ2-1, reads KAGVTQTPRYLIKTRGQQVTLSCSPISGHRSVSWYQQTPGQGLQFLFEYFSETQRNKGNFPGRFSGRQFSNSRSEMNVSTLELGDSALYLCASRFTGALDGEQFFGPGTRLTVL.

The chain employs TRBV18 and TRBJ1-5, with a tentative D call TRBD1 (5 bases). V lost 6 bases to trimming and J lost 5 bases, with 11 bases between them. The CDR3 covers 13 residues. Germline CDR1 KGHSH, CDR2 LQKENI. The DNA for the CDR3 is TGTGCCAGCTCTGTCCCGGGGGATCAGCCCCAGCATTTT. This sequence encodes CASSVPGDQPQHF. Full variable domain (remainder filled in from reference TRBV18 and TRBJ1-5): NAGVMQNPRHLVRRRGQEARLRCSPMKGHSHVYWYRQLPEEGLKFMVYLQKENIIDESGMPKERFSAEFPKEGPSILRIQQVVRGDSAAYFCASSVPGDQPQHFGDGTRLSIL.

The gene calls are TRBV27 and TRBJ1-1; D might be TRBD1 (5 bases). This CDR3 spans 16 amino acids. Germline V gene sequence: CDR1 MNHEY, CDR2 SMNVEV (reference sequence). V was cut by 3 bases and J by 4 bases, with 18 bases left in between. The CDR3 loop reads CASSLIWAGKATEAFF. DNA of the CDR3: TGTGCCAGCAGTTTGATTTGGGCAGGGAAGGCCACTGAAGCTTTCTTT.

V gene TRBV28 combines with J gene TRBJ2-3, with TRBD2 matching over 10 bases. CDR3 length equals 16 residues. Germline CDR1 reads MDHEN; CDR2 reads SYDVKM. With 3 bases clipped from V and 4 bases from J, the junction kept 7 bases outside the gene matches. The CDR3 nucleotides read TGTGCCAGCAGTTTGGTTGCTAGCGGGAGTGCAGATACGCAGTATTTT. Translating gives CASSLVASGSADTQYF.

This clone was counted between two and nine times. This rearrangement joins TRBV7-8 to TRBJ2-7, with D possibly TRBD1 on 6 matching bases. This CDR3 spans 15 amino acids. Trimming removed 4 bases at V and 7 bases at J, with 20 bases between. The germline gives CDR1 SGHVS, CDR2 FQNEAQ. The CDR3 protein is CASSSPTGATREQYF. CDR3 coding DNA: TGTGCCAGCAGCTCTCCGACAGGAGCCACGAGAGAGCAGTACTTC. Looking up the rest from reference TRBV7-8 and TRBJ2-7 gives the full variable domain: GAGVSQSPRYKVAKRGQDVALRCDPISGHVSLFWYQQALGQGPEFLTYFQNEAQLDKSGLPSDRFFAERPEGSVSTLKIQRTQQEDSAVYLCASSSPTGATREQYFGPGTRLTVT.

V is TRBV28 and J is TRBJ1-5; the match to TRBD1 covers 10 bases. V dropped 6 bases and J dropped 4; count of bases not matched to a gene: 15. Germline V gene sequence: CDR1 MDHEN, CDR2 SYDVKM. There are 18 residues in the CDR3. The CDR3 protein is CASRPVSRDRGTNQPQHF. The CDR3 DNA reads as TGTGCCAGCAGGCCCGTAAGCCGGGACAGGGGTACGAATCAGCCCCAGCATTTT.